The rows below give T cell receptor beta chains drawn from one sample of a study of T cell responses to AZD1222 COVID-19 vaccine. Sequencing used immunoSEQ multiplex PCR; TCRdb keeps in-frame clones, though not all of them. The table lists more than 95,000 clones, 82% of them singletons, with 5% in the top ten. Sequences were derived from peripheral blood, sampled on day 0 of AZD1222 vaccination. The receptor set was obtained from an adult in good health. The CDR3 runs from the conserved cysteine through the conserved F or W. D genes are given only for firm matches. Clone size is given for some rows only: seen once, a few or many times, or a class if the clone is expanded.

J gene	D gene	clone size	V gene	CDR3 DNA	CDR3 protein
TRBJ2-2	.	.	TRBV27	TGTGCCAGCAGTCCCGAGACAGTAAACACCGGGGAGCTGTTTTTT	CASSPETVNTGELFF
TRBJ1-5	.	.	TRBV12-5	TGTGCTAGTGGTTTGGTCCTAAGTGGGTACGGCAATCAGCCCCAGCATTTT	CASGLVLSGYGNQPQHF
TRBJ1-3	TRBD1	.	TRBV28	TGTGCCAGCAGTTTATGGGACAGGGGGCCTGGAAACACCATATATTTT	CASSLWDRGPGNTIYF
TRBJ1-1	TRBD1	.	TRBV18	TGTGCCAGCTCACTGGAGGGACAGCAGAACACTGAAGCTTTCTTT	CASSLEGQQNTEAFF
TRBJ2-1	TRBD2	.	TRBV24-1	TGTGCCACCAGTGACCCCGGGACTAGCGGGAATGAGCAGTTCTTC	CATSDPGTSGNEQFF
TRBJ1-1	.	.	TRBV7-8	TGTGCCAGCAGCGCCGGACTCGTGAGGAACACTGAAGCTTTCTTT	CASSAGLVRNTEAFF
TRBJ1-1	TRBD1	.	TRBV9	TGTGCCAGCAGCAGACGGACAGGGGACGAAGCTTTCTTT	CASSRRTGDEAFF
TRBJ2-5	.	.	TRBV4-1	TGCGCCAGCAGCCAACTGGGGACGGCTGGAGAGACCCAGTACTTC	CASSQLGTAGETQYF
TRBJ1-6	.	.	TRBV6-6	TGTGCCAGCAGTTACACCTCCTATAATTCACCCCTCCACTTT	CASSYTSYNSPLHF
TRBJ1-5	.	.	TRBV6-2/TRBV6-3	TGTGCCAGCAGTGTGGCATTCAATCAGCCCCAGCATTTT	CASSVAFNQPQHF
TRBJ2-1	TRBD2	.	TRBV6-5	TGTGCCAGCAGTTACACCCGGGGACTAGCTCTGGATGAGCAGTTCTTC	CASSYTRGLALDEQFF
TRBJ1-2	TRBD1	.	TRBV5-6	TGTGCCAGCACTCGCGACAGGGCAATGAACTATGGCTACACCTTC	CASTRDRAMNYGYTF
TRBJ2-2	TRBD2	.	TRBV3-1/TRBV3-2	TGTGCCAGCAGCCAGGTATCTAGCGGTAGTACCGGGGAGCTGTTTTTT	CASSQVSSGSTGELFF
TRBJ1-1	TRBD1	few	TRBV3-1/TRBV3-2	TGTGCCAGCAGCCGGGACAGTTCCAAAGCTTTCTTT	CASSRDSSKAFF
TRBJ1-1	.	.	TRBV20-1	TGCAGTGCTAGTCTATCGAACACTGAAGCTTTCTTT	CSASLSNTEAFF
TRBJ1-3	.	.	TRBV7-2	TGTGCCAGCAGCTCCCCAGGGTCCCTATCTGGAAACACCATATATTTT	CASSSPGSLSGNTIYF
TRBJ1-2	.	once	TRBV30	TGTGCCTGGAGGGGGGCCACGAGGACATTAAACTATGGCTACACCTTC	CAWRGATRTLNYGYTF
TRBJ1-2	TRBD1	once	TRBV5-1	TGCGCCAGCAGCAGTCAGGGGGCGGTCTATGGCTACACCTTC	CASSSQGAVYGYTF
TRBJ2-3	TRBD2	.	TRBV5-4	TGTGCCAGCAGCGGGGGACTAGCAGTTAGCACAGATACGCAGTATTTT	CASSGGLAVSTDTQYF
TRBJ1-2	.	few	TRBV29-1	TGCAGCGTTGGACTACAGGCCTCCCTTGCGGGGGGCTACACCTTC	CSVGLQASLAGGYTF
TRBJ2-5	TRBD2	.	TRBV15	TGTGCCACCAGCAGTCCGGGTAGCGGGGAGACCCAGTACTTC	CATSSPGSGETQYF
TRBJ2-1	TRBD2	once	TRBV5-1	TGCGCCAGCAGCCAGCGGGGGGCCCTCGGAGAGCAGTTCTTC	CASSQRGALGEQFF
TRBJ2-1	TRBD2	.	TRBV11-2	TGTGCCAGCAGCCCGAGCGGGGGACCCTACAATGAGCAGTTCTTC	CASSPSGGPYNEQFF
TRBJ2-2	.	.	TRBV7-9	TGTGCCAGCAGCCCTAGTGGAGCTGGGGGCGGGCGCACCGGGGAGCTGTTTTTT	CASSPSGAGGGRTGELFF
TRBJ2-3	.	.	TRBV2	TGTGCCAGTTCGCGGATACTAGGCACAGATACGCAGTATTTT	CASSRILGTDTQYF
TRBJ2-3	.	.	TRBV6-1	TGTGCCAGCAGTGAACTTTTCACTAGCACAGATACGCAGTATTTT	CASSELFTSTDTQYF
TRBJ1-4	.	.	TRBV29-1	TGCAGCGTTGGCAGGGCGGGTGAAAAACTGTTTTTT	CSVGRAGEKLFF
TRBJ1-5	.	.	TRBV19	TGTGCCAGTGCCGGGGATGACAGCCGCAATCAGCCCCAGCATTTT	CASAGDDSRNQPQHF
TRBJ1-3	.	.	TRBV18	TGTGCCAGCTCACCCCTCGCCGATCGAAACACCATATATTTT	CASSPLADRNTIYF
TRBJ1-1	.	.	TRBV6-2/TRBV6-3	TGTGCCAGCAGTTACGCCGACAGTAACACTGAAGCTTTCTTT	CASSYADSNTEAFF
TRBJ2-3	TRBD2	.	TRBV11-2	TGTGCCAGCAGCTTAAGGACTAGCGGGGAGAACGCCAGCACAGATACGCAGTATTTT	CASSLRTSGENASTDTQYF
TRBJ1-1	TRBD1	few	TRBV6-5	TGTGCCAGCAAGGTGAACAGGGGGGAAGACACTGAAGCTTTCTTT	CASKVNRGEDTEAFF
TRBJ1-1	TRBD1	few	TRBV10-3	TGTGCCATCAGTGATCCGGACAGGGGGTCGGTGAACACTGAAGCTTTCTTT	CAISDPDRGSVNTEAFF
TRBJ1-2	TRBD1	.	TRBV5-1	TGCGCCAGCAGCTTAACAACAGGGGCCTATGGCTACACCTTC	CASSLTTGAYGYTF
TRBJ1-2	.	.	TRBV6-5	TGTGCCAGCAGGAATAACCCCCAGTTAGATGGCTACACCTTC	CASRNNPQLDGYTF
TRBJ2-3	TRBD2	.	TRBV5-4	TGTGCCAGCACTTCCGGGACTAGCCGGGATACGCAGTATTTT	CASTSGTSRDTQYF
TRBJ2-3	TRBD2	.	TRBV4-3	TGCGCCAGCAGCCAAGATCGGGCTAGCGGAGATACGCAGTATTTT	CASSQDRASGDTQYF
TRBJ1-1	.	.	TRBV2	TGTGCCAGCAGTGTAGTGGGGGGCTCCGCTGAAGCTTTCTTT	CASSVVGGSAEAFF
TRBJ2-1	TRBD2	.	TRBV11-3	TGTGCCAGCTCACCGGGGGGGACTGAGCAGTTCTTC	CASSPGGTEQFF
TRBJ2-7	TRBD1	.	TRBV6-1	TGTGCCAGCAGTCCGAGGACAGGGGTCCACGAGCAGTACTTC	CASSPRTGVHEQYF
TRBJ1-1	.	once	TRBV5-1	TGCGCCAGCAGCTTTCTGTTGAACACTGAAGCTTTCTTT	CASSFLLNTEAFF